The rows below give T cell receptor beta chains drawn from one sample of a study of cytomegalovirus exposure and HLA in healthy donors. Generated by immunoSEQ multiplex PCR, the TCRdb table keeps only in-frame clones and is missing some. The sample has fewer than 90,000 clones, about 76% seen once. Sequenced input: PBMCs. Receptors originate from a man younger than 45 in good health and CMV-seropositive. Both conserved end residues are trimmed from each CDR3.

V	CDR3
TRBV7-9	ASSLRQGNEKLF
TRBV5-6	ASSLGPGSDEQY
TRBV19	ASSIAVLAGGPPGVNEQF
TRBV7-9	ASSLGGLGGPNTEAF
TRBV4-2	ASSQDVALGQGEETQY
TRBV19	ASSIGSTGGQETQY
TRBV6-1	ASSLRVGYEQY
TRBV7-8	ASSLGGTAVEQY
TRBV19	ASSILDSTGKAF
TRBV19	ASSPQTVYEQY
TRBV7-9	ASSPQQGNRETQY
TRBV7-8	ASSLIREETQY
TRBV30	AWSVRTSGQETQY
TRBV9	ASTPKGHLNTEAF
TRBV6-6	ASNLQGLGSNQPQH
TRBV5-1	ARRQGAGGYT
TRBV28	ASSFDSDRDQTQY
TRBV11-2	ASSLGDRDAETQY
TRBV11-2	ASSPGLKGETQY
TRBV6-6	ASSYKAGHQPQH
TRBV18	ASSPRPSGGETQY
TRBV9	ASSVVDRSEAF
TRBV5-6	ASSYQGAYNEQF
TRBV21-1	ASSKGYPGQGGSPLH
TRBV29-1	SVARGEQF
TRBV7-6	ASSLGHQLF
TRBV5-8	ASSLGSLTNNQPQH
TRBV19	ASSIGRGGPSTDTQY
TRBV5-5	ASSYAVTSGELF
TRBV30	AWSSGTANYEQY
TRBV11-1	ASSPRLPFTGELF